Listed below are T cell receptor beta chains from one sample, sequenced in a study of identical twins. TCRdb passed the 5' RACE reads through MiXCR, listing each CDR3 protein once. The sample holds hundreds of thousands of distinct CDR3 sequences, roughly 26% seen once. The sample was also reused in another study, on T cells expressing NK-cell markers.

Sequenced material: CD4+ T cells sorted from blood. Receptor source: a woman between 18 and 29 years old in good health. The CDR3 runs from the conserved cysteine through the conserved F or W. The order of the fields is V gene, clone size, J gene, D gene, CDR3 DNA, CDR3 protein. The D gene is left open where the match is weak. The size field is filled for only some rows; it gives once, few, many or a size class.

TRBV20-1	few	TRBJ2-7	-	TGCAGTGCTAGAGACTACCGGAGACAGAGCACCTACGAGCAGTACTTC	CSARDYRRQSTYEQYF
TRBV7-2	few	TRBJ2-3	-	TGTGCCAGCAGCTTAGATGGCCGCCTTTTTACGCAGTATTTT	CASSLDGRLFTQYF
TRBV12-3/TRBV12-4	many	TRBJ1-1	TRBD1	TGTGCCAGCAGCTTATCAGGGGGCACTGAAGCTTTCTTT	CASSLSGGTEAFF
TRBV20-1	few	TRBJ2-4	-	TGCAGTGCACGTCGCGGGCAAAACATTCAGTACTTC	CSARRGQNIQYF
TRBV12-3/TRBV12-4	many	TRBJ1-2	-	TGTGCCAGCAGTTTTAACCAGGGAAATAATGGCTACACCTTC	CASSFNQGNNGYTF
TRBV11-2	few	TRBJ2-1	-	TGTGCCAGCAGCTTTACCTTTCCACTAGCAAGCTCCTACAATGAGCAGTTCTTC	CASSFTFPLASSYNEQFF
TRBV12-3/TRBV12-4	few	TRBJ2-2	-	TGTGCCAGCAGCCGCCTCAACACCGGGGAGCTGTTTTTT	CASSRLNTGELFF
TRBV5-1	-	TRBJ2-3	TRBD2	TGCGCCAGCAGCTTGGCCCCGGGACTATCCACTAGCACAGATACGCAGTATTTT	CASSLAPGLSTSTDTQYF
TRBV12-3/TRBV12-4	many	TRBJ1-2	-	TGTGCCAGCAGCCCCGGACAGAACACCTATGGCTACACCTTC	CASSPGQNTYGYTF
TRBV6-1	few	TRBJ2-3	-	TGTGCCAGCAGCCCCACGGGGATGACGCAGTATTTT	CASSPTGMTQYF